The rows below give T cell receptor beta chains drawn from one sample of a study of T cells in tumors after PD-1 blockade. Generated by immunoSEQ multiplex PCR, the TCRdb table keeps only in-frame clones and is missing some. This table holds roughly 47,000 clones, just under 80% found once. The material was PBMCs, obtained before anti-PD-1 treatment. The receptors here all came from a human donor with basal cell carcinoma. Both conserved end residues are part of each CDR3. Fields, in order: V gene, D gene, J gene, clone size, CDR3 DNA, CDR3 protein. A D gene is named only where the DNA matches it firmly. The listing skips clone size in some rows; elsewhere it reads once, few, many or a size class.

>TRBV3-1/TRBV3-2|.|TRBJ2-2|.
TGTGCCAGCAGCCAAGGAGGCGGAACGAACACCGGGGAGCTGTTTTTT
CASSQGGGTNTGELFF
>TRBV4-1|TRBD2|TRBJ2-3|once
TGCGCCAGCAGCCAAGATCGAGTGAGGGGAGGGAGCACAGATACGCAGTATTTT
CASSQDRVRGGSTDTQYF
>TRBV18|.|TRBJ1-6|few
TGTGCCAGCTCAACCTCAGGTCAGGGGCCCCTCCACTTT
CASSTSGQGPLHF
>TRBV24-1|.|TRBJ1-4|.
TGTGCCACCAGTGATTCCATTGGGGGGGGTTTTGGCGGAAAACTGTTTTTT
CATSDSIGGGFGGKLFF
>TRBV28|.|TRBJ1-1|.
TGTGCCAGCCGTGAGCGGAACACTGAAGCTTTCTTT
CASRERNTEAFF
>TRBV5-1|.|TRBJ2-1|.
TGCGCCAGCAGCTTGGCCTATGAGCAGTTCTTC
CASSLAYEQFF
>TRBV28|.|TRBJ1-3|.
TGTGCCAGCAGTCTAACAGGGAGCTCTGGAAACACCATATATTTT
CASSLTGSSGNTIYF
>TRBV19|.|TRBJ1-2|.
TGTGCCAGTAGTGAGACGCGGGTTATCTATGGCTACACCTTC
CASSETRVIYGYTF
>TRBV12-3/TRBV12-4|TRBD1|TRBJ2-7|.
TGTGCCAGCAGGCGACAGGGGTACCACGAGCAGTACTTC
CASRRQGYHEQYF
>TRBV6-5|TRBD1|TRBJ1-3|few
TGTGCCAGCAGTTTCGACAGGGCCAACTCTGGAAACACCATATATTTT
CASSFDRANSGNTIYF
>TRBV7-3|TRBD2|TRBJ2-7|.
TGTGCCAGCAGCTTATTTTCAGTAAAAAGCGGGGTGGGGTCCTACGAGCAGTACTTC
CASSLFSVKSGVGSYEQYF
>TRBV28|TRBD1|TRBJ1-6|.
TGTGCCAGCAGTACAAACAGGGGCCCTAATTCACCCCTCCACTTT
CASSTNRGPNSPLHF
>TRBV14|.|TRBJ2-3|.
TGTGCCAGCAGCCTTCGACAGGTTCGAGATACGCAGTATTTT
CASSLRQVRDTQYF
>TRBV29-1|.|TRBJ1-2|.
TGCAGCGTTGAGCCCGGGGTGGGGGGCCACACCTTC
CSVEPGVGGHTF
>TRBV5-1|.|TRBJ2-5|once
TGCGCCAGCAGCTTGGTGGGAGAGACCCAGTACTTC
CASSLVGETQYF
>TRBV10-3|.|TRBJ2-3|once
TGTGCCATTGGGATCTCGGGTTCAGATACGCAGTATTTT
CAIGISGSDTQYF
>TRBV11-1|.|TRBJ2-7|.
TGTGCCAGCAGCTTAGCCTCACTAGGAACCTACGAGCAGTACTTC
CASSLASLGTYEQYF
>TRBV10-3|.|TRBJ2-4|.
TGTGCCATCAGTAACACCCATGCCAAAAACATTCAGTACTTC
CAISNTHAKNIQYF
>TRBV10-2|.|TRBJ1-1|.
TGCGCCAGCAGCCCGAACACTGAAGCTTTCTTT
CASSPNTEAFF
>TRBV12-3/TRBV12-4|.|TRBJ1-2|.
TGTGCCAGCAGTTTAGACAGTAACTATGGCTACACCTTC
CASSLDSNYGYTF
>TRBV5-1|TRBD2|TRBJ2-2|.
TGCGCCAGCAGCTTGGCTAGCGGGGGGCCCACCGGGGAGCTGTTTTTT
CASSLASGGPTGELFF
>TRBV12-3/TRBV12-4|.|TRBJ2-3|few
TGTGCCAGCAGTTTTTTGGGAGATACGCAGTATTTT
CASSFLGDTQYF
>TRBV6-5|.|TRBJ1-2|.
TGTGCCAGCAGTTACTTGGGGAATACTAACTATGGCTACACCTTC
CASSYLGNTNYGYTF
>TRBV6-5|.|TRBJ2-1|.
TGTGCCAGCAGTCAAACGGGACTTCATGAGCAGTTCTTC
CASSQTGLHEQFF
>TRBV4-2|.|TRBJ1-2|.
TGTGCCAGCAGCCAAGGCCTAGGGAACTATGGCTACACCTTC
CASSQGLGNYGYTF
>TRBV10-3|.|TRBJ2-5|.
TGTGCCATCACAGGGCGAAGTGGTGAGACCCAGTACTTC
CAITGRSGETQYF
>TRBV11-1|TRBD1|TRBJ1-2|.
TGTGCCAGCAGCTTTAATATGGGACAGGGCTACGGAGGCTACACCTTC
CASSFNMGQGYGGYTF
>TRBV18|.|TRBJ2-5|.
TGTGCCAGCTCACCACCGGGCGAGACCCAGTACTTC
CASSPPGETQYF
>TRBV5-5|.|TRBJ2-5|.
TGTGCCAGCAGCTTGTTGGAGACCCAGTACTTC
CASSLLETQYF
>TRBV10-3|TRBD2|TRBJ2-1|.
TGTGCCATCAGCTCGCGGGACTATCCCTACAATGAGCAGTTCTTC
CAISSRDYPYNEQFF
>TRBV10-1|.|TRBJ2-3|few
TGCGCCAGCAGTCCGCGGGGTAAAGGGGCAGATACGCAGTATTTT
CASSPRGKGADTQYF
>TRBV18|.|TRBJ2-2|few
TGTGCCAGCTCGCCATCGAGGTCCAACACCGGGGAGCTGTTTTTT
CASSPSRSNTGELFF
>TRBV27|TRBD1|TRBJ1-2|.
TGTGCCAGCAGTTTATCGGCAGGGGGCTCTGGCTACACCTTC
CASSLSAGGSGYTF